This TCR beta chain was retrieved from a study of T-cell reconstitution after alpha-beta-depleted transplantation in children. This clonotype was found a few times. The library targeted TCRbeta and was prepared with unique molecular identifiers. MiXCR, run by TCRdb on the PCR reads, gives a single entry per CDR3 protein. The top ten clones hold 10% of a sample with 250,000 to 350,000 distinct CDR3 sequences, about a tenth of them seen once. Germline V CDR1 and CDR2: LNHDA, SQIVND (reference sequence). The CDR3 length is 13 residues. Trimming removed 7 bases at V and 11 bases at J, with 20 bases between.

V is TRBV19 and J is TRBJ1-1; maybe TRBD1 (6 bases). This receptor was obtained from a human donor who donated a stem cell graft to a child with SCID. The specimen comprised PBMCs from the stem cell graft donor, sampled from the stem cell graft. The CDR3 nucleotides are TGTGCCAGTAAAAGGGACACGTCTTACCTGGCTTTCTTT. This sequence encodes CASKRDTSYLAFF.